This T cell receptor (beta chain) emerged from a study of OX40 agonist ivuxolimab in advanced cancers. About the research overall: Patients' therapy was ivuxolimab, an antibody that acts as an agonist of OX40 (CD134).

The germline CDR1 and CDR2 sequences are SNHLY and FYNNEI. V was clipped by 2 bases and J by 7 bases; unmatched bases: 5. The CDR3 has 14 residues. Clones were read by immunoSEQ multiplex PCR, and TCRdb kept only the in-frame ones, dropping some. The sample holds 40,000 or so clones, around 92% seen once. This receptor was obtained from an adult with an advanced solid tumor such as melanoma, head and neck, liver or kidney cancer. The sample was CD4+ or CD8+ T cells sorted from blood, taken in a trial of the OX40 agonist ivuxolimab. The rearrangement joins TRBV2 to TRBJ2-5; 9 positions agree with TRBD2. The CDR3 bases are TGTGCCAGCAGTGAATCTCTAGCGGGGCTGACCCAGTACTTC. Its translation: CASSESLAGLTQYF.